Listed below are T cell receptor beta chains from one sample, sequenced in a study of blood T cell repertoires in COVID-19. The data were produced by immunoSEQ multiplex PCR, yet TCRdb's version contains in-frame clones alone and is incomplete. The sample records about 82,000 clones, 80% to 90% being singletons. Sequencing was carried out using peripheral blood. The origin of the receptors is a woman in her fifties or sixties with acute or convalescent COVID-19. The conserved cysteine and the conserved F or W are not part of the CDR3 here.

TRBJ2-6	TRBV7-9	ASSLSGSTGSGANVLT
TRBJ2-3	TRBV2	VSRGELAGVDTQY
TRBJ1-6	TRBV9	ASLNSPLH
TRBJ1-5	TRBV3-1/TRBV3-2	ASSQTQSGYQPQH
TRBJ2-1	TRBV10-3	AISESGAGGPHEQF
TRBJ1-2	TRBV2	ASFGGGARRNYGYT
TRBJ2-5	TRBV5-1	ASSLNPEETQY
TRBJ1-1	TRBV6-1	ASSEANRGEAF
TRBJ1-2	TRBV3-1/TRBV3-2	ASSPRSAPANYGYT
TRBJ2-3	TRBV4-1	ASSQLGGARADTQY
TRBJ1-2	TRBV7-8	ASSPTPQGAYGYT
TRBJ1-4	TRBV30	AWERGNEKLF
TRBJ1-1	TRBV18	ASSPGDRVSAEAF
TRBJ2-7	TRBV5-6	ASSLPGTASYEQY
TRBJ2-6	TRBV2	ASTVDRAGANVLT
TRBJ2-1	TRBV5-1	ASSPTSGIHNEQF
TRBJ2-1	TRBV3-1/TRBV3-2	ASSQGGGASYNEQF
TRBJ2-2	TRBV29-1	SVDPGNTGELF
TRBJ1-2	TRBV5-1	ASSLDEAGGYGYT
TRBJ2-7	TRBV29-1	SVGVGGGTSEQY
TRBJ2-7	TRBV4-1	ASSQEEGNAGSYRDEQY
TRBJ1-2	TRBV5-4	ASSARDRVFVYGYT
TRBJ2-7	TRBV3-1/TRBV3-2	ASRRQVLLDEQY
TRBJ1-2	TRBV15	ATSRDPTPNYGYT
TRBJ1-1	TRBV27	ASRGQGRTEAF
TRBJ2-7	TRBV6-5	ASGMGLAQRYEQY
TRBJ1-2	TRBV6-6	ASSYAGLSGDYGYT
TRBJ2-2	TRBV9	ASSVAAHTGELF
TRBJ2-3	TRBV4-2	ASSQEVQGPRYGQY
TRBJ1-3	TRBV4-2	ASSLGGQGSGNTIY
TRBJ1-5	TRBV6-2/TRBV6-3	ASSFRKKWTGEQPQH
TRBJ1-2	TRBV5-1	ASSPDRASRGYT
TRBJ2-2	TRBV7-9	ASSLETGETGELF
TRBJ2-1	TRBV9	ASSGGLVGVEQF
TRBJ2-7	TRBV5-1	ASTTGTGVYEQY
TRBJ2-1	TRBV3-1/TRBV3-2	ASSQGGGAGQF
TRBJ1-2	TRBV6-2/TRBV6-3	ASSPTPNYGYT
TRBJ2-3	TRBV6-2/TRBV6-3	ASSYGEKASTDTQY
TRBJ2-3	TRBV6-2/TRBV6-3	ASRPPGSTDTQY
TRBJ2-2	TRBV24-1	ATRDSLSTGELF
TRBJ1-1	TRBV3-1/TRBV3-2	ASSQTDFMAF
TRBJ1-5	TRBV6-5	ASSYRGQGHQPQH
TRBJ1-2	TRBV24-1	ATSAGQQGYT
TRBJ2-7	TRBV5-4	ASSLSSSYDEQY